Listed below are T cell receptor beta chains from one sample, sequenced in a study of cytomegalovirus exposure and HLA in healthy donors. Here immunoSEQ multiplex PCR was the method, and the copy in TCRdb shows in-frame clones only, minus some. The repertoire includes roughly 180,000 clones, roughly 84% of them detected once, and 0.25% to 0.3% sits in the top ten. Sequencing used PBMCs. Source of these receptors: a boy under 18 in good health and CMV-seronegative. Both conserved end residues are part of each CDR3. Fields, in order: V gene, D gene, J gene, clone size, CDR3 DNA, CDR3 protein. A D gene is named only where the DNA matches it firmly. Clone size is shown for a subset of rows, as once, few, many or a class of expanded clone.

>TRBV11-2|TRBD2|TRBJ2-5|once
TGTGCCAGCAGCACGGGACTAGCGCCAGTTTGGGTTAAGACCCAGTACTTC
CASSTGLAPVWVKTQYF
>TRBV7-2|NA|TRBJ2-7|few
TGTGCCAGCAGCTTAGGGCTAGCGCCCTACGAGCAGTACTTC
CASSLGLAPYEQYF
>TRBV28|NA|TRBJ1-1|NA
TGTGCCAGCAGTTTGGGGGGAACAGCACCTAAAGCTTTCTTT
CASSLGGTAPKAFF
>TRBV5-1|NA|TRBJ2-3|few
TGCGCCAGCAGCTTGAATTTGCGGGATACGCAGTATTTT
CASSLNLRDTQYF
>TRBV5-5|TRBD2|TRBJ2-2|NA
TGTGCCAGCAGCCTGGGACTAGCGGGTATTTTCGCGAACACCGGGGAGCTGTTTTTT
CASSLGLAGIFANTGELFF
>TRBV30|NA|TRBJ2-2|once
TGTGCCTGGACCCCAACGAACACCGGGGAGCTGTTTTTT
CAWTPTNTGELFF
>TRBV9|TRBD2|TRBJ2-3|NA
TGTGCCAGCAGCTTCCCTTCACTAGCGGGGCATAATACGCAGTATTTT
CASSFPSLAGHNTQYF
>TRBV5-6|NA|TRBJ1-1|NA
TGTGCCAGCAGCTGGTCACTTGGTGAAGCTTTCTTT
CASSWSLGEAFF
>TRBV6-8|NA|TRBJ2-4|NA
TGTGCCAGGATGAGAGGGAAAAACATTCAGTACTTC
CARMRGKNIQYF
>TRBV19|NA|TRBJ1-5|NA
TGTGCCAGTAGTGGGCCAGCCCGTAGCAATCAGCCCCAGCATTTT
CASSGPARSNQPQHF
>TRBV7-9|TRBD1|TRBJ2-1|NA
TGTGCCAGCAGCAAACTGGGACAGGGAGCCTACAATGAGCAGTTCTTC
CASSKLGQGAYNEQFF
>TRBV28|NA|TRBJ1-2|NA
TGTGCCAGCAGTTTATTAGCAGGGGATATCAACGGCTACACCTTC
CASSLLAGDINGYTF
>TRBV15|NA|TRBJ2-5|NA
TGTGCCACCAGCAGAGGGGAGAGCGGCGAGGAGACCCAGTACTTC
CATSRGESGEETQYF
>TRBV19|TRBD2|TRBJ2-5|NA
TGTGCCAGTAGTATGTGGGGGGGATACCCTGAGACCCAGTACTTC
CASSMWGGYPETQYF
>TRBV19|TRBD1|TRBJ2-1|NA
TGTGCCAGTAGTATATGGGACAGATCGAATGAGCAGTTCTTC
CASSIWDRSNEQFF
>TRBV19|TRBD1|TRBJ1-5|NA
TGTGCCAGTAGCACGACCGGACAGGGACTGTATAGCAATCAGCCCCAGCATTTT
CASSTTGQGLYSNQPQHF
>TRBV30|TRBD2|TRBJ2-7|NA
TGTGCCTGGGAGCGGGGAGTCTCGGGAAAACAGTACTTC
CAWERGVSGKQYF
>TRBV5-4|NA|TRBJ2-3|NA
TGTGCCAGCACCCTAAGGGGTCCCGCAAGCACAGATACGCAGTATTTT
CASTLRGPASTDTQYF
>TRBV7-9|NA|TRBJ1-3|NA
TGTGCCAGCAGCACCGAGGGTCTCTCTGGAAACACCATATATTTT
CASSTEGLSGNTIYF
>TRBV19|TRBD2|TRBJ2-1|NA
TGTGCCAGTAGTACGGCGGGGGGCCAAGGCAATGAGCAGTTCTTC
CASSTAGGQGNEQFF
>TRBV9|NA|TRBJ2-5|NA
TGTGCCAGCAGTCCCCAGGGCAGGTGGATAGAGACCCAGTACTTC
CASSPQGRWIETQYF
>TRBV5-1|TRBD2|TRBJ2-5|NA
TGCGCCAGCAGACGTAGCGGGCCTCAAGAGACCCAGTACTTC
CASRRSGPQETQYF
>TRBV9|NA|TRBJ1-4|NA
TGTGCCAGCAGCGTAGAGGCAGGGTCTAATGAAAAACTGTTTTTT
CASSVEAGSNEKLFF
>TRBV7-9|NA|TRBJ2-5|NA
TGTGCCAGCAGCCGAGGCCGGCCACCCCGGGAAGAGACCCAGTACTTC
CASSRGRPPREETQYF
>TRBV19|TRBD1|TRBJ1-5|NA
TGTGCCAGTAGTATTCCGACAGGGGACACCCAGCATTTT
CASSIPTGDTQHF
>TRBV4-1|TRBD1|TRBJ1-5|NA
TGCGCCAGCAGCCAGGGGGACAGGGACAATCAGCCCCAGCATTTT
CASSQGDRDNQPQHF
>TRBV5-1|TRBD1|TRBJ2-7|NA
TGCGCCAGCAGCTCCGGGACAGGGGTTGACGAGCAGTACTTC
CASSSGTGVDEQYF
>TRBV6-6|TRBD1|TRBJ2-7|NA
TGTGCCAGCAGTCCGATAGGGGACAGGGTCGAGCAGTACTTC
CASSPIGDRVEQYF
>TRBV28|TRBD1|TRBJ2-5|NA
TGTGCCAGCACGGACAGGGTTTGGGAGACCCAGTACTTC
CASTDRVWETQYF